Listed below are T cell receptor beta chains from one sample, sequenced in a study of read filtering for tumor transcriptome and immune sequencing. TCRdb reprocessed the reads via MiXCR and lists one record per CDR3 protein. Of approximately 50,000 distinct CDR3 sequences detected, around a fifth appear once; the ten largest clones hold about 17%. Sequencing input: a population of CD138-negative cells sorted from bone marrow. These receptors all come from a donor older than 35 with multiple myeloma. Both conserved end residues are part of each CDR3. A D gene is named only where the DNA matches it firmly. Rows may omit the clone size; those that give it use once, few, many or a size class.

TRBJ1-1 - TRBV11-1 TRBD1 TGTGCCAGCAGCCCAAACAGGGGGATCAACACTGAAGCTTTCTTT CASSPNRGINTEAFF
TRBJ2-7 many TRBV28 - TGTGCCAGCAGCCAACACCCGACAGGCTACGAGCAGTACTTC CASSQHPTGYEQYF
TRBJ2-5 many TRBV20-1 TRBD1 TGCAGTGCAAGGACAGGGGGTGGGGAGACCCAGTACTTC CSARTGGGETQYF
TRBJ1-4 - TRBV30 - TGTGCCTGGCTACGGCGGGGGGCGAGTGAAAAACTGTTTTTT CAWLRRGASEKLFF
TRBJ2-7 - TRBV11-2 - TGTGCCAGCAGCTTCGGACCAGGGCCCTCCTACGAGCAGTACTTC CASSFGPGPSYEQYF
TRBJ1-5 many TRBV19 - TGTGCCAGTAGTATGGTCGGCGGGCCTCAGCCCCAGCATTTT CASSMVGGPQPQHF
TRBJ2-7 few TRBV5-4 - TGTGCCAGCAGCCTAACAGGAACAACCTACGAGCAGTACTTC CASSLTGTTYEQYF
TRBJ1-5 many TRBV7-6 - TGTGCCAGCAGCTTATGGTTAGATCAGCCCCAGCATTTT CASSLWLDQPQHF
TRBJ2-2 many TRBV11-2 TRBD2 TGTGCCAGCAGCTTATGGACTAGCGGCTACACCGGGGAGCTGTTTTTT CASSLWTSGYTGELFF
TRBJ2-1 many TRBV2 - TGTGCCAGCAGTGCCACATGGACCAATGAGCAGTTCTTC CASSATWTNEQFF
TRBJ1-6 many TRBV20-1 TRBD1 TGCAGTGCTCCGGACAGGGCAAACCTTAATTCACCCCTCCACTTT CSAPDRANLNSPLHF
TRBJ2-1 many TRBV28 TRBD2 TGTGCCAGCAGTCCAGGACTAGCCTCCTACAATGAGCAGTTCTTC CASSPGLASYNEQFF
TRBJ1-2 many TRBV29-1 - TGCAGCGTTGACGACAGAATCGACTATGGCTACACCTTC CSVDDRIDYGYTF
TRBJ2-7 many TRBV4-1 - TGCGCCAGCAGCCAAGGGGACGGGATTAATTACGAGCAGTACTTC CASSQGDGINYEQYF
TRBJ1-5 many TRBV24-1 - TGTGCCACCAGTGATCGACCAGGGGAGCCCCAGCATTTT CATSDRPGEPQHF
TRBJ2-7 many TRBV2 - TGTGCCAGCAGTGAAGGATGGGTCGGGGCCGAGCAGTACTTC CASSEGWVGAEQYF
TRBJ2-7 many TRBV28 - TGTGCCAGCAGTACCCCGACGGGAGAGCAGTACTTC CASSTPTGEQYF
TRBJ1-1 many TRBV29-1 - TGCAGCGTTGAAGCCAGGGAGGCTTTCTTT CSVEAREAFF
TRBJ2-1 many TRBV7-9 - TGTGCCAGCAACCTCCGCCCAGGCCCAGGGTACAATGAGCAGTTCTTC CASNLRPGPGYNEQFF
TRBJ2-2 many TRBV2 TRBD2 TGTGCCAGCAGTGGCCTAGCGGGAGGAAGGACCGGGGAGCTGTTTTTT CASSGLAGGRTGELFF
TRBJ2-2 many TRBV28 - TGTGCCAGCAGTTCAACCGGGACAAAAACCGGGGAGCTGTTTTTT CASSSTGTKTGELFF
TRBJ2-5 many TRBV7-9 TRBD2 TGTGCCAGCAGCCCACCCCTGGAGACTAGCGGAAGAGGAGAGACCCAGTACTTC CASSPPLETSGRGETQYF
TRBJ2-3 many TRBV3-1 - TGTGCCAGCAGCCAGGCCGTAGGGCCAGATACGCAGTATTTT CASSQAVGPDTQYF
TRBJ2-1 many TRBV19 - TGTGCCAGTAGTAGAGGCCACAATGAGCAGTTCTTC CASSRGHNEQFF
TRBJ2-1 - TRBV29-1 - TGCAGCGTTGGGCCACAAGGCGGCTCCTATAATGAGCAGCCCTTC CSVGPQGGSYNEQPF
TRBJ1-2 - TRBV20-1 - TGCAGTGTCCCCGATGGTACCTCGGTTAACTATGGCTACACCTTC CSVPDGTSVNYGYTF
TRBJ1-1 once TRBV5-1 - TGCGCCGGCAGCTCCCAACCCCCAGGACCGAACACTGAAGCTTTCTTT CAGSSQPPGPNTEAFF
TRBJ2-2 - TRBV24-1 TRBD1 TGTGCCACCAGTGACCGCCGGGACAGGGTTGACACCGGGGAGCTGTTTTTT CATSDRRDRVDTGELFF
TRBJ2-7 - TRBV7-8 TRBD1 TGTGCCAGCAGCTTATCAGGGGGCATCTACGAGCAGCACTTC CASSLSGGIYEQHF
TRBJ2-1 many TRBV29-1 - TGCAGCGTTGAAGGGTTGACTAGGTCCTACAATGAGCAGTTCTTC CSVEGLTRSYNEQFF
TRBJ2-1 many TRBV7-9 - TGTGCCAGCAGCGGATACAGGTTCAGCTCCTACAATGAGCAGTTCTTC CASSGYRFSSYNEQFF
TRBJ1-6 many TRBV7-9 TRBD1 TGTGCCAGCAGCCTAAGTATGGGACAGGGAACCTATAATTCACCCCTCCACTTT CASSLSMGQGTYNSPLHF
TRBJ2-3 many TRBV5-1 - TGCGCCAGCAGCTTACAGGGTTCCCCCGATACGCAGTATTTT CASSLQGSPDTQYF
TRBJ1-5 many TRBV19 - TGTGCCAGTAGTATAGTCCGAGGCCCGAATCAGCCCCAGCATTTT CASSIVRGPNQPQHF
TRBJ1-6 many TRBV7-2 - TGTGCCAGCAGCTTAGCGTCAATCGGGGTTGCTACACCCCTCCACTTT CASSLASIGVATPLHF
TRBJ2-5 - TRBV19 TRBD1 TGTGCCAGTAGTCGAACGACAGGGAGTTCCCAAGAGACCCAGTACTTC CASSRTTGSSQETQYF
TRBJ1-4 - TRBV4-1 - TGCGCCAGCAGCGAAGGGACCTTCAATGAAAGACTGTTTTTT CASSEGTFNERLFF
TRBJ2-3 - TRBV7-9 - TGTGCCAGCAGCTTAGGCATGGGCTCCTCAGCAGATACGCAGTATTTT CASSLGMGSSADTQYF
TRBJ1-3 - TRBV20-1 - TGCAGTGCTAGAAACCCAACAGGGCCAGGAAGCACCATATATTTT CSARNPTGPGSTIYF
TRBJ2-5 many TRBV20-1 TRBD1 TGCAGTGCTGTAAGACAGGGGGCACAGGAGACCCAGTACTTC CSAVRQGAQETQYF
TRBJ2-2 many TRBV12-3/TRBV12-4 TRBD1 TGTGCCAGCAGGAGGACAGGGTACGACGGGGAGCTGTTTTTT CASRRTGYDGELFF
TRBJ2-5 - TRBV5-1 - TGCGCCAGCAGTTTGGCCCCAGCTGTAGAGACCCAGTACTTC CASSLAPAVETQYF